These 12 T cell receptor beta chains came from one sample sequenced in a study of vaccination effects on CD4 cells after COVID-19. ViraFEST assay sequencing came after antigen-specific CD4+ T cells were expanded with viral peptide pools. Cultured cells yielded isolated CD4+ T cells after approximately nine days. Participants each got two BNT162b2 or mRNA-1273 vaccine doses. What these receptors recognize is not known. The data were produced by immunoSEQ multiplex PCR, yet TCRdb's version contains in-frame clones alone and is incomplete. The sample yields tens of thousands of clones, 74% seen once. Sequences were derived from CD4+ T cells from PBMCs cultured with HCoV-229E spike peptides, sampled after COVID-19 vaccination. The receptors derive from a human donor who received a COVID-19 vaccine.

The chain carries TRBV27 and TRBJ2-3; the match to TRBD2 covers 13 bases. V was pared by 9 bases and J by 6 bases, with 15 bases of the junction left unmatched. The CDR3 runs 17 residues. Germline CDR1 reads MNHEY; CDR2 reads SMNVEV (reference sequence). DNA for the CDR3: TGTGCCAGTACTTCTTTTGGGGGGACTAGCGGGGCGGATACGCAGTATTTT. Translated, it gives CASTSFGGTSGADTQYF.

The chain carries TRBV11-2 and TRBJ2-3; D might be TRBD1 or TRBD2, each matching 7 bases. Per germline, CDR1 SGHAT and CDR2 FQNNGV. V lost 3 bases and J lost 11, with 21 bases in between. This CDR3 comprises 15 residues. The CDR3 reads CASSFPMGTGEGQYF. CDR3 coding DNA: TGTGCCAGCAGCTTTCCGATGGGTACAGGGGAGGGGCAGTATTTT.

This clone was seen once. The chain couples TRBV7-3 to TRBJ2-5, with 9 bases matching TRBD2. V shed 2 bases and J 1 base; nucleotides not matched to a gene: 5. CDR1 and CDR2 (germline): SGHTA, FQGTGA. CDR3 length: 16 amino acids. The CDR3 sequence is CASSLGVAGAQETQYF. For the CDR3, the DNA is TGTGCCAGCAGCTTAGGGGTAGCGGGGGCCCAAGAGACCCAGTACTTC.

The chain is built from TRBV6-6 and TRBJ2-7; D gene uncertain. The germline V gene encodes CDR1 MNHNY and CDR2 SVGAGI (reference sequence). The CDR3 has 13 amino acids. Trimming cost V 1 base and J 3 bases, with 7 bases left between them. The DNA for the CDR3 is TGTGCCAGCAGTTACTTGCCCCTCTACGAGCAGTACGTC. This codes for CASSYLPLYEQYV.

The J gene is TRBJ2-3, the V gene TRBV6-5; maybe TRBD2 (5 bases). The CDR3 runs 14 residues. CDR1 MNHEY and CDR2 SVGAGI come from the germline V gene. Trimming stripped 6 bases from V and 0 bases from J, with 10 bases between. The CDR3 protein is CASRPKRSTDTQYF. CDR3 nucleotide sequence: TGTGCCAGCAGACCGAAGCGGAGCACAGATACGCAGTATTTT.

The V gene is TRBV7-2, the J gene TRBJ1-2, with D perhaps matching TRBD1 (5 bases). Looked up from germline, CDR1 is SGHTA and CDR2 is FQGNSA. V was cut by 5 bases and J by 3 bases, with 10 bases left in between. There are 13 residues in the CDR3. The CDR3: CASSTDSYYGYTF. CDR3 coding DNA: TGTGCCAGCAGCACAGACAGTTACTATGGCTACACCTTC.

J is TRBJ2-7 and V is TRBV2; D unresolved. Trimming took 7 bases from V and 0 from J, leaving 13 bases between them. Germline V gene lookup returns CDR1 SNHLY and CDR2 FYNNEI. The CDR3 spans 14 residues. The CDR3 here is CASIGEEYSYEQYV. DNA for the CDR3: TGTGCCAGCATCGGAGAGGAGTACTCCTACGAGCAGTACGTC.

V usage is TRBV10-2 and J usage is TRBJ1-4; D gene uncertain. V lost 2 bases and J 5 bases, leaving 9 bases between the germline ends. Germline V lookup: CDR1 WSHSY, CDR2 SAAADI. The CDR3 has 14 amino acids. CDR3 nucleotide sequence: TGCGCCAGCAGTGAGCCGGGTATAAATGAAAAACTGTTTTTT. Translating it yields CASSEPGINEKLFF.

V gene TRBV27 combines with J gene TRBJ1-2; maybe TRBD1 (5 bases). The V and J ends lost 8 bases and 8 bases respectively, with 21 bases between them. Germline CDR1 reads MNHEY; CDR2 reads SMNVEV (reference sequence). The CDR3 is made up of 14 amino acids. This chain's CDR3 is CASGKGGAPSGYTF. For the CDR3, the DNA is TGTGCCAGCGGGAAGGGAGGGGCGCCGAGCGGCTACACCTTC.

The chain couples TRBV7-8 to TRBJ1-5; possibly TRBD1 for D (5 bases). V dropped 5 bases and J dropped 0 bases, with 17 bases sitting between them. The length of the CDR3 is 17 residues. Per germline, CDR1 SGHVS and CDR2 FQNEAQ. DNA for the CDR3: TGTGCCAGCAGCCCCCGACCCGGGGGGATTAGCAATCAGCCCCAGCATTTT. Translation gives CASSPRPGGISNQPQHF.

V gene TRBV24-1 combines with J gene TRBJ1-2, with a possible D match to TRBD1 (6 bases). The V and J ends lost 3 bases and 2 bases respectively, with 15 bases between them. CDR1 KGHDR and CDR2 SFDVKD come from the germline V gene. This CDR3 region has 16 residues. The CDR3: CATSDGTQGPNYGYTF. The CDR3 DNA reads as TGTGCCACCAGTGATGGAACACAGGGACCGAACTATGGCTACACCTTC.

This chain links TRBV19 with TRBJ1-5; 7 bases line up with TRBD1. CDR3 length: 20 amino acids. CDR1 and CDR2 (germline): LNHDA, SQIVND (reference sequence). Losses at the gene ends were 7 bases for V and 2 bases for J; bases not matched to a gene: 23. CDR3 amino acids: CASTTKSLRQGPWGNQPQHF. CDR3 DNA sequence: TGTGCCAGTACTACCAAGTCCCTCCGACAGGGCCCTTGGGGCAATCAGCCCCAGCATTTT.